The T cell receptor (beta chain) described here comes from a study of blood T cell repertoires in COVID-19. The overall study: The origin of the acute and convalescent COVID-19 samples was the United States, Italy and Spain. T cells, B-cell-depleted T cells, or PBMCs supplied cDNA or gDNA.

In the source study's methods: Scientists estimated how many nucleated cells there were by amplifying reference gene primers. Profiling relied on immunoSEQ multiplex PCR, and the TCRdb table lists in-frame clones only, not all of them. V and J calls and clone size are given by that table; D and trimming were obtained from the DNA. The table shows around 93,000 clones, with about 86% occurring only once. The sequence was obtained from a man in his sixties with acute or convalescent COVID-19. Sequencing used peripheral blood.

CDR3 DNA: TGTGCCAGCACCCCAGGCGTGACTCAGGGCTACGAGCAGTACGTC. The encoded protein is CASTPGVTQGYEQYV. This chain uses TRBV28 with TRBJ2-7; weak D call: TRBD1 (5 bases). The CDR3 runs 15 residues. CDR1 is MDHEN and CDR2 is SYDVKM in the germline V gene. Trimming stripped 7 bases from V and 3 bases from J, with 19 bases between.